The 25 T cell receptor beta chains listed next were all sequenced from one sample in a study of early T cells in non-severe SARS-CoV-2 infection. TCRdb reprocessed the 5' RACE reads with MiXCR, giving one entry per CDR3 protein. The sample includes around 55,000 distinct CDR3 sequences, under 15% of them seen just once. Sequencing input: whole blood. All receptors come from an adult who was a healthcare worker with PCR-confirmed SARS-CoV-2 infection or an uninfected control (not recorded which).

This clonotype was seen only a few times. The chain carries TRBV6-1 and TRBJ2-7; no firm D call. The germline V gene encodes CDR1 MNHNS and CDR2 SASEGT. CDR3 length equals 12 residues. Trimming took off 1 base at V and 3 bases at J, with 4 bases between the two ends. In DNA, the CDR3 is TGTGCCAGCAGTGAAGGTGTCTACGAGCAGTACTTC. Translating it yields CASSEGVYEQYF.

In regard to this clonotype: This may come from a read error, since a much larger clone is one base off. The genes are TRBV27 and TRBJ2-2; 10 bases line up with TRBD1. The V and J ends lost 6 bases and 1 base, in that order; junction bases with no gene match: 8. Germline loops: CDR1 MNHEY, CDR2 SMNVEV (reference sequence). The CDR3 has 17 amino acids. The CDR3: CASSYARDRGNTGELFF. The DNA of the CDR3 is TGTGCCAGCAGCTACGCCCGGGACAGGGGGAACACCGGGGAGCTGTTTTTT.

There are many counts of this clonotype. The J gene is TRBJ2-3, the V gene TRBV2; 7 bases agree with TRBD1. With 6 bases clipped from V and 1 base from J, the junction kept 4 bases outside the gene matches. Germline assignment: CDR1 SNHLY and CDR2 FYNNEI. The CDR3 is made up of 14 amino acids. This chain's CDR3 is CASRGQGGTDTQYF. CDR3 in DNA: TGTGCCAGCAGGGGCCAGGGGGGCACAGATACGCAGTATTTT.

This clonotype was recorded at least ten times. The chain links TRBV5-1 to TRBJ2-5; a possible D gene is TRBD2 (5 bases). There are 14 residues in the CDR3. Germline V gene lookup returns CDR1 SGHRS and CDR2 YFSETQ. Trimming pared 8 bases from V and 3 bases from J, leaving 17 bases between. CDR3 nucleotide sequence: TGCGCCAGTTCCCCCGGGAAGGTTGAAGAGACCCAGTACTTC. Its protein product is CASSPGKVEETQYF.

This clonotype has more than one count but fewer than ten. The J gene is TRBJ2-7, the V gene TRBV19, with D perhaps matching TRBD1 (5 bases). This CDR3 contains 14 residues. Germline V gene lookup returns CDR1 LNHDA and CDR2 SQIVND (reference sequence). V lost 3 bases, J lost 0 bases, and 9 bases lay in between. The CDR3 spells CASSIGAGSYEQYF. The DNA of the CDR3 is TGTGCCAGTAGTATTGGGGCAGGCTCCTACGAGCAGTACTTC.

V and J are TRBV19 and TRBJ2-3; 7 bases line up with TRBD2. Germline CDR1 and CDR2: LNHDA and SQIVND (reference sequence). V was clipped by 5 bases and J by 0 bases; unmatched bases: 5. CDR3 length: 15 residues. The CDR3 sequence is CASSSTSVSTDTQYF. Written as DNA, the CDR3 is TGTGCCAGTAGTTCTACTAGCGTTAGCACAGATACGCAGTATTTT.

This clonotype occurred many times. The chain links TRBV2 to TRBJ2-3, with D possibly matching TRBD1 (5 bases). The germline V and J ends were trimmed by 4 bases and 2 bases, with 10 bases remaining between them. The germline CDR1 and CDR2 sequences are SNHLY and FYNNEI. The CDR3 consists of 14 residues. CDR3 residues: CASSATGPTDTQYF. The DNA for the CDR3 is TGTGCCAGCAGTGCAACAGGACCCACAGATACGCAGTATTTT.

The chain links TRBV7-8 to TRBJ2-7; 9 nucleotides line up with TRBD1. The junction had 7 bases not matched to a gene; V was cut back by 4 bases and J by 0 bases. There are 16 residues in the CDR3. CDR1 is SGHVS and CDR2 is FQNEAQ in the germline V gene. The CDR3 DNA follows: TGTGCCAGCAGCTCCTACAGGGGGCTTAGCTCCTACGAGCAGTACTTC. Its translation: CASSSYRGLSSYEQYF. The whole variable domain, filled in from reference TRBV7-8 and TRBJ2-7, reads GAGVSQSPRYKVAKRGQDVALRCDPISGHVSLFWYQQALGQGPEFLTYFQNEAQLDKSGLPSDRFFAERPEGSVSTLKIQRTQQEDSAVYLCASSSYRGLSSYEQYFGPGTRLTVT.

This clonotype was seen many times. This CDR3 reads CASSLFTSGRSPEQYF. In nucleotides, the CDR3 is TGTGCCAGCAGTTTATTTACTAGCGGGAGATCCCCCGAGCAGTACTTC. The chain employs TRBV28 and TRBJ2-7; 11 nucleotides agree with TRBD2. CDR1 and CDR2 (germline): MDHEN, SYDVKM. The CDR3 is 16 amino acids. The V segment lost 1 base and the J segment 6 bases; nucleotides outside the gene matches: 8. The whole variable domain, remainder taken from reference TRBV28 and TRBJ2-7, is DVKVTQSSRYLVKRTGEKVFLECVQDMDHENMFWYRQDPGLGLRLIYFSYDVKMKEKGDIPEGYSVSREKKERFSLILESASTNQTSMYLCASSLFTSGRSPEQYFGPGTRLTVT.

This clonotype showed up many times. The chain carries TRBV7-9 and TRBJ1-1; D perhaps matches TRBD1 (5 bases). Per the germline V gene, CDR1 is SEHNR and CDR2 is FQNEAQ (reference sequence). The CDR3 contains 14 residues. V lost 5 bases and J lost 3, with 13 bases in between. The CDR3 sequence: CASSKITGDTEAFF. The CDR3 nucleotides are TGTGCCAGCAGCAAGATTACAGGTGACACTGAAGCTTTCTTT.

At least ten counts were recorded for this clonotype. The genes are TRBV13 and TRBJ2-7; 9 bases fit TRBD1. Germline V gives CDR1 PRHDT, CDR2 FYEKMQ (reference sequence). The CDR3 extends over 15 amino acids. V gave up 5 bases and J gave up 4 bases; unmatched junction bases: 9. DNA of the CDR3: TGTGCCAGCAGCCCCCCAGGGACAGGGTCTTACGAGCAGTACTTC. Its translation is CASSPPGTGSYEQYF.

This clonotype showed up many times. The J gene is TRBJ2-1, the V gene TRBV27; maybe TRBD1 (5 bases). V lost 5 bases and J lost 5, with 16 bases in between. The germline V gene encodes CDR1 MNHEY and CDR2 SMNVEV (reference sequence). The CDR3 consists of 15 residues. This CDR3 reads CASSLNRIRNNEQFF. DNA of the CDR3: TGTGCCAGCAGTCTAAACAGGATTCGAAACAATGAGCAGTTCTTC.

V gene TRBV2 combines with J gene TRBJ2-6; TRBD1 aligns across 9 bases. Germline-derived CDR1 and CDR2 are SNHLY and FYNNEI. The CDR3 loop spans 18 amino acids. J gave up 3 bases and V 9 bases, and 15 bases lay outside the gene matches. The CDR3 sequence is CARLIRDRDLFGANVLTF. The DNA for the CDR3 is TGTGCCAGATTGATCCGGGACAGGGATCTCTTTGGGGCCAACGTCCTGACTTTC.

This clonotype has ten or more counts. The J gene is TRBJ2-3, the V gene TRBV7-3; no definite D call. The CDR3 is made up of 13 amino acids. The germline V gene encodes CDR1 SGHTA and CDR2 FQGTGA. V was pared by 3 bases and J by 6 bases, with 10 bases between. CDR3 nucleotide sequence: TGTGCCAGCAGCTTGGGGTTTGGGGATACGCAGTATTTT. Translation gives CASSLGFGDTQYF.

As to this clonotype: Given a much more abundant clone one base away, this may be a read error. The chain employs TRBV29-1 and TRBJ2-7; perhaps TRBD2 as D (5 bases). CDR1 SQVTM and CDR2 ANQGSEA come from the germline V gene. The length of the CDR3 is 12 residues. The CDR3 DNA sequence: TGCAGCGTTGAACCTCCTAGCTGCGAGGAGTACTTC. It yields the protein CSVEPPSCEEYF.

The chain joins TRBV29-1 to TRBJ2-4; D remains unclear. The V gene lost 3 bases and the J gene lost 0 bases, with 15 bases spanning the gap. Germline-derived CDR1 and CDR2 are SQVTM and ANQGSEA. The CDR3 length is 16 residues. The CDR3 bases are TGCAGCGTTGATCCCGGGCCCAGCCTAGCCAAAAACATTCAGTACTTC. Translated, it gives CSVDPGPSLAKNIQYF.

This CDR3 is CASAGVGSYEQYF. CDR3 bases: TGTGCCTCCGCGGGGGTCGGGTCCTACGAGCAGTACTTC. This chain joins TRBV15 and TRBJ2-7; 7 nucleotides match TRBD2. The junction had 8 bases not matched to a gene; V was cut back by 11 bases and J by 1 base. The CDR3 totals 13 residues. In germline, CDR1 is LNHNV, CDR2 YYDKDF (reference sequence). The full variable domain, its missing parts supplied by reference TRBV15 and TRBJ2-7, is DAMVIQNPRYQVTQFGKPVTLSCSQTLNHNVMYWYQQKSSQAPKLLFHYYDKDFNNEADTPDNFQSRRPNTSFCFLDIRSPGLGDTAMYLCASAGVGSYEQYFGPGTRLTVT.

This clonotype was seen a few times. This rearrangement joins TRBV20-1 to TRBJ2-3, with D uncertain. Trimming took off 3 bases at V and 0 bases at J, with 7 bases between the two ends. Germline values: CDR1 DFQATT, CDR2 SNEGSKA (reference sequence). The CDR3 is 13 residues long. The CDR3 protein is CSARTPSTDTQYF. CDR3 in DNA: TGCAGTGCTAGGACACCAAGCACAGATACGCAGTATTTT.

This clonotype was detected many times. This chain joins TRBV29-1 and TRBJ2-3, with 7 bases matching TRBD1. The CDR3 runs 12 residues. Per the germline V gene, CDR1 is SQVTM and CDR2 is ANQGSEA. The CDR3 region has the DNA TGCAGTGTGGGACAGAGCACAGATACGCAGTATTTT. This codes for CSVGQSTDTQYF.

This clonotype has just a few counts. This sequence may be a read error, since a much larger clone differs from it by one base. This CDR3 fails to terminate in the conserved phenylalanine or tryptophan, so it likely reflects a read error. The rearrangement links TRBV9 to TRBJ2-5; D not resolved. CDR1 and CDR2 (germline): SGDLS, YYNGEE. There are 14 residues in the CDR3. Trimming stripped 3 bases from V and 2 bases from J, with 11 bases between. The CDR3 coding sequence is TGTGCCAGCAGCGGTAGAAACGTACAAGAGACCCAGTACTCC. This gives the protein CASSGRNVQETQYS.

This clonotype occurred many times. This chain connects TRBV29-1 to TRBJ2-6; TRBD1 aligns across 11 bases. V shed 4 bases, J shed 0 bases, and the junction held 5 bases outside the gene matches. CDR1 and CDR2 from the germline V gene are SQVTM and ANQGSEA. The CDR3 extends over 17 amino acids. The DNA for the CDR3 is TGCAGCGTTGGAGGACAGGGGGCCATCTCTGGGGCCAACGTCCTGACTTTC. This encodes CSVGGQGAISGANVLTF.

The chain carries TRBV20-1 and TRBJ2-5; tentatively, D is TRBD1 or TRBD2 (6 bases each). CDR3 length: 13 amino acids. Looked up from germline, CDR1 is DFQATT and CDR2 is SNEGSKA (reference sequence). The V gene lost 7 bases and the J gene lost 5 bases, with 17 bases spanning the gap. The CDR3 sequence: CSVSGQPLETQYF. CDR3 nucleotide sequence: TGCAGTGTTAGCGGACAGCCCTTGGAGACCCAGTACTTC.

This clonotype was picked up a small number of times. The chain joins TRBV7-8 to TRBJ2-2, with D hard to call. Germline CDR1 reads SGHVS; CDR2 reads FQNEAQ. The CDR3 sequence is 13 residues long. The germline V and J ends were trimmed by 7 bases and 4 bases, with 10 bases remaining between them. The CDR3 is CASNLLGTGELFF. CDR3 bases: TGTGCCAGCAATCTGTTGGGCACCGGGGAGCTGTTTTTT.

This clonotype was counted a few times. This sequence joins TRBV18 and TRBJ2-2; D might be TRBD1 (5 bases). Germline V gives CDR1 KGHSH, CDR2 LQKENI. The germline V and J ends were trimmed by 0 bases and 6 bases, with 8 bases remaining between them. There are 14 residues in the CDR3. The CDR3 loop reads CASSPPSRAGELFF. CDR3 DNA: TGTGCCAGCTCACCACCGAGCAGGGCCGGGGAGCTGTTTTTT.

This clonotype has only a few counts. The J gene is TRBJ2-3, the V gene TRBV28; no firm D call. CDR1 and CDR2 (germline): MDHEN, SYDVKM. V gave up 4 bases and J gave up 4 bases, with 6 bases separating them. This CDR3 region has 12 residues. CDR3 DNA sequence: TGTGCCAGCAGTTCCCCTTCAGATACGCAGTATTTT. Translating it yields CASSSPSDTQYF. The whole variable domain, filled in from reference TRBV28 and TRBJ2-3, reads DVKVTQSSRYLVKRTGEKVFLECVQDMDHENMFWYRQDPGLGLRLIYFSYDVKMKEKGDIPEGYSVSREKKERFSLILESASTNQTSMYLCASSSPSDTQYFGPGTRLTVL.